This T cell receptor (beta chain) was sequenced in a study of blood T cell repertoires in COVID-19. There are 15 residues in the CDR3. Trimming removed 0 bases from V and 6 bases from J; junction bases left unmatched: 3. The germline V gene has CDR1 LNHDA and CDR2 SQIVND (reference sequence). The repertoire was sequenced with immunoSEQ multiplex PCR; TCRdb's copy has only in-frame clones and lacks some. In the table there are nearly 350,000 clones, about 90% of which are singletons. The source material was peripheral blood. The TCR originated in a woman aged 50 to 60 with COVID-19, enrolled during active disease. The V call is TRBV19, the J call TRBJ1-2; 11 nucleotides match TRBD1. CDR3 region: CASSIEGTGGDGYTF. CDR3 bases: TGTGCCAGTAGTATAGAGGGGACAGGGGGGGATGGCTACACCTTC.